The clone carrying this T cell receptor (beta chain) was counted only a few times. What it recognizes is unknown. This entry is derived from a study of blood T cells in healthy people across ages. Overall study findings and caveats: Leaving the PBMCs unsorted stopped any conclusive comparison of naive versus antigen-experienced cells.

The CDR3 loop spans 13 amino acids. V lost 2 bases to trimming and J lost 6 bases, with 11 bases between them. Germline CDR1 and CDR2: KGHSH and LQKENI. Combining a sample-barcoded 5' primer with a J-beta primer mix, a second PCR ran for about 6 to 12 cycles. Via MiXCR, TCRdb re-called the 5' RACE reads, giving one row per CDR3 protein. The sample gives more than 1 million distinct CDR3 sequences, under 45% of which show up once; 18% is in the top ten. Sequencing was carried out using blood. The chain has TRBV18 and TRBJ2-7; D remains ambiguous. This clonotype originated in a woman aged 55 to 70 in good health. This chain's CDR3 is CASSPGRSIEQYF. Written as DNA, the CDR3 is TGTGCCAGCTCACCAGGCAGGAGCATCGAGCAGTACTTC. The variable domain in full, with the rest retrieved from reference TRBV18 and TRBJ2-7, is NAGVMQNPRHLVRRRGQEARLRCSPMKGHSHVYWYRQLPEEGLKFMVYLQKENIIDESGMPKERFSAEFPKEGPSILRIQQVVRGDSAAYFCASSPGRSIEQYFGPGTRLTVT.